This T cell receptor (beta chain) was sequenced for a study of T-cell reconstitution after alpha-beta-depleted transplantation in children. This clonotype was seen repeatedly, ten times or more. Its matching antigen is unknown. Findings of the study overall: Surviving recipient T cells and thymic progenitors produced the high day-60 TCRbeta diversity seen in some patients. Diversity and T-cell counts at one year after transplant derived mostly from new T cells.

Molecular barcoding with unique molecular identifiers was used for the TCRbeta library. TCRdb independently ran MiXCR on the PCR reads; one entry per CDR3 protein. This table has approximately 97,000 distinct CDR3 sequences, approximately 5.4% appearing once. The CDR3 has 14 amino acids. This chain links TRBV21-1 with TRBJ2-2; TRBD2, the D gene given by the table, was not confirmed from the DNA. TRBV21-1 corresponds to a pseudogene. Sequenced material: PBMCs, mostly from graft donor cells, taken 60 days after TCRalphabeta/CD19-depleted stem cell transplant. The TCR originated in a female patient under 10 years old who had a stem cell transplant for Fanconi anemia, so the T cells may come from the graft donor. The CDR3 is CASTGTVPPGELFF. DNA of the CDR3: TGTGCCAGCACAGGGACTGTACCCCCCGGGGAGCTGTTTTTT.